This T cell receptor beta chain was documented in a study of shared clonotypes between healthy human individuals. The table came from immunoSEQ multiplex PCR; TCRdb's copy has only in-frame clones and leaves some out. The sample lists about 600,000 clones, about 80% occurring once. The CDR3 has 16 residues. V was pared by 6 bases and J by 10 bases, with 18 bases of the junction left unmatched. CDR1 and CDR2 from the germline V gene are MDHEN and SYDVKM. The V gene is TRBV28, the J gene TRBJ1-2; the match to TRBD1 covers 9 bases. This clonotype originated in a woman in her thirties or forties in good health. Some clones in this sample may be carry-over from other donors' samples. The sequenced sample was PBMCs. CDR3 sequence reads: CASRLSLDRGRPIYTF. In nucleotides, the CDR3 is TGTGCCAGCAGGCTCTCATTGGACAGGGGCCGCCCAATCTACACCTTC.